This TCR beta chain comes out of a study of T cell responses to AZD1222 COVID-19 vaccine. Whole-study findings and limits: Nearly half of spike-specific TCRs reportedly go after variant regions that carry no mutations. After two AZD1222 doses, spike-specific TCR breadth and depth rose versus day 0. Repertoires were sampled only after the peak T cell response. Regions 160-218 and 743-854 dominated among vaccine-associated CD4 TCRs spanning spike.

This clone was seen once. Its cognate antigen is unknown. TCRdb's table, derived via immunoSEQ multiplex PCR, lists solely in-frame clones and lacks some. The sample comprises approximately 150,000 clones, around 84% of which are singletons, and over 4.5% rests with the top ten. In germline, CDR1 is MDHEN, CDR2 SYDVKM. Trimming shortened V by 6 bases and J by 5 bases, and 13 bases separated the two germline ends. This CDR3 region has 13 residues. V usage is TRBV28 and J usage is TRBJ2-5, with a weak D call TRBD2 (6 bases). This TCR was sampled from an adult who received the AZD1222 COVID-19 vaccine. Sequences were derived from peripheral blood, sampled 28 days after the second AZD1222 dose. CDR3 DNA sequence: TGTGCCAGCAGGGAGGGACTTCGGGAGACCCAGTACTTC. Protein: CASREGLRETQYF.